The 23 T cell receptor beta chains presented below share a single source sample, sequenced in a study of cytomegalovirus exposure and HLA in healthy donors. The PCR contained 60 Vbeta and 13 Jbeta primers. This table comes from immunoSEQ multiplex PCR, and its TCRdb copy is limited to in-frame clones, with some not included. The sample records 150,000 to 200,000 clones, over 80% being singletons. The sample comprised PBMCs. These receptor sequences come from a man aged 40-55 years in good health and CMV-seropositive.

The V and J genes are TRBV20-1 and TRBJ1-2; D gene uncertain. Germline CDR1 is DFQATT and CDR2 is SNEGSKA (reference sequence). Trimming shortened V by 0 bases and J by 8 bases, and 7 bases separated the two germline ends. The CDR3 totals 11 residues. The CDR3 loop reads CSARDQRGYTF. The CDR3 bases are TGCAGTGCTAGAGATCAGCGAGGCTACACCTTC.

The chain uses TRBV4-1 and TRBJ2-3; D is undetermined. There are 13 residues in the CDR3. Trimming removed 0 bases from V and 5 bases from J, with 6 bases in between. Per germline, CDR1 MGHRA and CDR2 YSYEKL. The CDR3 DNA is TGCGCCAGCAGCCAAGAACGAGGAGATACGCAGTATTTT. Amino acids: CASSQERGDTQYF.

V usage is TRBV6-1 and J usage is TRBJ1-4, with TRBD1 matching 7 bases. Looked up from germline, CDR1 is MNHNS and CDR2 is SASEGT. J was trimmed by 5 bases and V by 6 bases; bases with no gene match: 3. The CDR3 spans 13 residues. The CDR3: CASRLTGNEKLFF. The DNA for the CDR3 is TGTGCCAGCAGATTGACAGGGAATGAAAAACTGTTTTTT.

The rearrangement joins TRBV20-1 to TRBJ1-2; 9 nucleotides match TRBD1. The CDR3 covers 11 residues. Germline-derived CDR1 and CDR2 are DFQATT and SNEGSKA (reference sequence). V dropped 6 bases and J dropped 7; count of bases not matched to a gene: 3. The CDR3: CSALQGAGYTF. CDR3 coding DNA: TGCAGTGCCCTACAGGGGGCTGGCTACACCTTC.

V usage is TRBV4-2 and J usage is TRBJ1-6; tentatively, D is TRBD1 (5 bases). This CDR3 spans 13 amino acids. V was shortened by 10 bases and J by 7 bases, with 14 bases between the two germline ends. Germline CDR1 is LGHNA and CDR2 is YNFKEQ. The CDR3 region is CATSEGRNSPLHF. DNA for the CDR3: TGTGCCACCTCGGAGGGGAGAAATTCACCCCTCCACTTT.

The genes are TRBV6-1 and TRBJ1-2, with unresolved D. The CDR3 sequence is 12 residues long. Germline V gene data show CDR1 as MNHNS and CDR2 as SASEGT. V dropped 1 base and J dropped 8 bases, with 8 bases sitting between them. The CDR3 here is CASSEGGRGYTF. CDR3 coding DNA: TGTGCCAGCAGTGAAGGAGGGAGGGGCTACACCTTC.

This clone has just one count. CDR3 bases: TGTGCAGCCGGACTAGCGGGGCAAGAGACCCAGTACTTC. Amino acids: CAAGLAGQETQYF. This chain connects TRBV25-1 to TRBJ2-5, with TRBD2 matching 12 bases. Germline assignment: CDR1 MGHDK and CDR2 SYGVNS. The CDR3 is 13 amino acids.

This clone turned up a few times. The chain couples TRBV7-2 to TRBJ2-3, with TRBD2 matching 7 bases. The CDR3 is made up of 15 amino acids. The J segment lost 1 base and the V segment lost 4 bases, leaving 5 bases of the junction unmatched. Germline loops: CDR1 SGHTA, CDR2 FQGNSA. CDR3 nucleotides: TGTGCCAGCAGCTGGGCGGGAGAACGCACAGATACGCAGTATTTT. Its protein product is CASSWAGERTDTQYF.

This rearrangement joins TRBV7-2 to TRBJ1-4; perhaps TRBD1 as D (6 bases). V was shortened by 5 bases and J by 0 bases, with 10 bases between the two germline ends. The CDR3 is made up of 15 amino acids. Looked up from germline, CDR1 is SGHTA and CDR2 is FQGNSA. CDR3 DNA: TGTGCCAGCAGCCCGGACAGTGCAACTAATGAAAAACTGTTTTTT. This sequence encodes CASSPDSATNEKLFF.

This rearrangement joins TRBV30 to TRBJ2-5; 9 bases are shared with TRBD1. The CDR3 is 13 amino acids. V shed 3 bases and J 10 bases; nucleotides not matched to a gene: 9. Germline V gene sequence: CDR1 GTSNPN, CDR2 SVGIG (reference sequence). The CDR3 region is CAWSPQGAMGQYF. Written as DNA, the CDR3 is TGTGCCTGGAGCCCACAGGGGGCAATGGGCCAGTACTTC.

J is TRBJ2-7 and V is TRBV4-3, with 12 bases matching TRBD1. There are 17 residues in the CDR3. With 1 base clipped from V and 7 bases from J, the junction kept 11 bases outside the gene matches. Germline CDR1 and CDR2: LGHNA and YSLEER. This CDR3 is CASSQVRDRGPGEEQYF. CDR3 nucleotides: TGCGCCAGCAGCCAAGTAAGGGACAGGGGGCCGGGTGAAGAGCAGTACTTC.

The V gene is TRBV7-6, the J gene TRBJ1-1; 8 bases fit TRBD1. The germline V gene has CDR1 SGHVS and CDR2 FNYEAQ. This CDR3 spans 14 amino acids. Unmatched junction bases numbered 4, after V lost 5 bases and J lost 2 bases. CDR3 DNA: TGTGCCAGCAGCCCCGACAGGGGTAACACTGAAGCTTTCTTT. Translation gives CASSPDRGNTEAFF.

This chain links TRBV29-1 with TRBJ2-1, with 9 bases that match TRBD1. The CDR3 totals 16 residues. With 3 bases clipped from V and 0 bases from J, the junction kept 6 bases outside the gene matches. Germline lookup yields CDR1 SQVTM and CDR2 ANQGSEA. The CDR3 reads CSVEGGQGSSYNEQFF. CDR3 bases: TGCAGCGTTGAGGGGGGACAGGGAAGCTCCTACAATGAGCAGTTCTTC.

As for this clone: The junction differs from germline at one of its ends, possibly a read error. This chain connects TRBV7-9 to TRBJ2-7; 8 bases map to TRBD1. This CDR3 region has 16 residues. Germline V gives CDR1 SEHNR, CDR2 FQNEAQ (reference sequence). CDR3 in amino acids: CSSSLAGTGGSYEQYF. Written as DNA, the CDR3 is TGTTCCAGCAGCTTAGCAGGGACAGGAGGGTCCTACGAGCAGTACTTC.

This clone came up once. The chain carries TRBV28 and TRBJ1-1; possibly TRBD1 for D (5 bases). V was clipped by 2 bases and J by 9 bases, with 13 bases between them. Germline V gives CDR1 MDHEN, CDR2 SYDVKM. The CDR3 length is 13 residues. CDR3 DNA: TGTGCCAGCAGTTTACTGAAGGGGTATCAAGCTTTCTTT. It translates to CASSLLKGYQAFF.

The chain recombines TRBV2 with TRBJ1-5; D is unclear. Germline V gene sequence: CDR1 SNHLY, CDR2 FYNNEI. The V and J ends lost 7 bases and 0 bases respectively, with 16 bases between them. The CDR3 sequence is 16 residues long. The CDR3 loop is CASTALKSYSNQPQHF. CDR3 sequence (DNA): TGTGCCAGCACTGCACTCAAATCTTATAGCAATCAGCCCCAGCATTTT.

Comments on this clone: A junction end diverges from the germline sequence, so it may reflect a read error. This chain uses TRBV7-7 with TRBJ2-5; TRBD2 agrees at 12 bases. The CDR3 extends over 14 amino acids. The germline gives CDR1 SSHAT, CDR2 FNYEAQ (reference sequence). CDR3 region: CASSRGTSGETQYF. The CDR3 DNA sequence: TGTGCTAGCAGCAGAGGGACTAGCGGGGAGACCCAGTACTTC.

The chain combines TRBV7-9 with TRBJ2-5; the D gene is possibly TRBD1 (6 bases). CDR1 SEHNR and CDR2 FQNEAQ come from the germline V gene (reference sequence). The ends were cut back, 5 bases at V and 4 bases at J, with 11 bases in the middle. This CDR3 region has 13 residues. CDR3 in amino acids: CASSPKGGETQYF. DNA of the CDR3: TGTGCCAGCAGCCCGAAAGGGGGAGAGACCCAGTACTTC.

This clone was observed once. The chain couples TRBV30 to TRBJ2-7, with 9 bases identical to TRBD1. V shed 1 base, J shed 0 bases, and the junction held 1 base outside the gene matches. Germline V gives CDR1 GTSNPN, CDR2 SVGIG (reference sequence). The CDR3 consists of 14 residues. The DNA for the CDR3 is TGTGCCTGGAGTGGGGACAGGGCCTCCTACGAGCAGTACTTC. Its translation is CAWSGDRASYEQYF.

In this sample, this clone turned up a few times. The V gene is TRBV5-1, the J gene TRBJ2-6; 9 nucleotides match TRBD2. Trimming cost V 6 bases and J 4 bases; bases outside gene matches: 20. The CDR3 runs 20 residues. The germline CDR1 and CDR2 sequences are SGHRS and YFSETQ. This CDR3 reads CASNLAERGANTRGANVLTF. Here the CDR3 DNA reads TGCGCCAGCAACCTAGCGGAGCGGGGGGCGAACACGCGAGGGGCCAACGTCCTGACTTTC. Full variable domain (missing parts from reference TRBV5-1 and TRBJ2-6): KAGVTQTPRYLIKTRGQQVTLSCSPISGHRSVSWYQQTPGQGLQFLFEYFSETQRNKGNFPGRFSGRQFSNSRSEMNVSTLELGDSALYLCASNLAERGANTRGANVLTFGAGSRLTVL.

The CDR3: CASSAGPQGSAGELFF. DNA for the CDR3: TGTGCCAGCAGCGCTGGGCCACAGGGATCTGCCGGGGAGCTGTTTTTT. The V gene is TRBV9, the J gene TRBJ2-2; D possibly corresponds to TRBD1 (6 bases). The germline CDR1 and CDR2 sequences are SGDLS and YYNGEE. The CDR3 contains 16 residues. V lost 3 bases, J lost 6 bases, and 18 bases lay in between.

The CDR3 bases are TGTGCCAGCAGTTCACAGGGGGCGGACACCGGGGAGCTGTTTTTT. Encoded protein: CASSSQGADTGELFF. This chain joins TRBV11-2 and TRBJ2-2; TRBD1 matches at 9 bases. The trim removed 6 bases at V and 3 bases at J, leaving 5 bases unmatched. This CDR3 is 15 amino acids long. In germline, CDR1 is SGHAT, CDR2 FQNNGV.

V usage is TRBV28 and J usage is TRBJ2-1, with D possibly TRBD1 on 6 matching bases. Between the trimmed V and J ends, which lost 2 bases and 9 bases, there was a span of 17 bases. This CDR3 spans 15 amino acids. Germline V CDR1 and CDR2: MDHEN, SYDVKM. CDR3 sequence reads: CASSLPTGPAAEQFF. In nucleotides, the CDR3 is TGTGCCAGCAGTTTACCGACAGGCCCGGCGGCTGAGCAGTTCTTC.